These 20 T cell receptor beta chains came from one sample sequenced in a study of early T cells in non-severe SARS-CoV-2 infection. TCRdb re-called the 5' RACE reads with MiXCR, one entry per CDR3 protein. The table has 30,000 or so distinct CDR3 sequences, about 4.6% seen once; the top ten hold less than 7.5%. Material for sequencing was whole blood. Receptors were obtained from an adult who was a healthcare worker with PCR-confirmed SARS-CoV-2 infection or an uninfected control (not recorded which).

The rearrangement uses TRBV18 and TRBJ1-2, with a weak D call TRBD1 (6 bases). This CDR3 is built from 13 residues. Trimming took off 3 bases at V and 8 bases at J, with 13 bases between the two ends. Looked up from germline, CDR1 is KGHSH and CDR2 is LQKENI. CDR3 coding DNA: TGTGCCAGCTCACCTTTGACAGGAGGCGGCTACACCTTC. It specifies CASSPLTGGGYTF.

This clonotype appeared many times. J is TRBJ2-5 and V is TRBV27; either TRBD1 or TRBD2 may fit D (5 bases each). This CDR3 is built from 11 residues. V lost 8 bases, J lost 9 bases, and 13 bases lay in between. CDR1 MNHEY and CDR2 SMNVEV come from the germline V gene (reference sequence). This CDR3 is CASGEWGSQYF. CDR3 DNA: TGTGCCAGCGGGGAGTGGGGCTCCCAGTACTTC.

V usage is TRBV13 and J usage is TRBJ2-1; D is ambiguous. The V and J ends lost 1 base and 2 bases respectively, with 9 bases between them. The CDR3 has 15 amino acids. From germline, CDR1 is PRHDT and CDR2 FYEKMQ (reference sequence). Here the CDR3 reads CASSLVPRTYNEQFF. The CDR3 DNA reads TGTGCCAGCAGCTTAGTCCCCCGGACCTACAATGAGCAGTTCTTC.

Ten or more counts support this clonotype. CDR3 loop: CASSLSQGGQPQHF. The DNA of the CDR3 is TGTGCCAGCAGCTTGTCTCAGGGCGGTCAGCCCCAGCATTTT. The chain links TRBV12-3 or TRBV12-4 to TRBJ1-5; weak D call: TRBD1 (5 bases). V was pared by 6 bases and J by 6 bases, with 15 bases between. This CDR3 is built from 14 residues.

Many counts were recorded for this clonotype. The V call is TRBV12-3 or TRBV12-4, the J call TRBJ1-2; 9 nucleotides line up with TRBD1. V gave up 6 bases and J gave up 2 bases; unmatched junction bases: 7. There are 15 residues in the CDR3. This CDR3 is CASSHWTGANYGYTF. The CDR3 DNA sequence: TGTGCCAGCAGCCACTGGACAGGGGCCAACTATGGCTACACCTTC.

Many counts were recorded for this clonotype. The chain links TRBV21-1 to TRBJ2-5; TRBD1 is the table's D call, not checked against the DNA. TRBV21-1 is a recognized pseudogene. The CDR3 spans 15 residues. Here the CDR3 reads CASSKAPGNSKTQYF. DNA of the CDR3: TGTGCCAGCAGCAAAGCGCCAGGGAACTCAAAGACCCAGTACTTC.

In its sample, this clonotype was seen many times. This chain's CDR3 is CSVAQSGGPSDTQYF. The DNA for the CDR3 is TGCAGCGTTGCCCAATCTGGAGGGCCATCAGATACGCAGTATTTT. The gene calls are TRBV29-1 and TRBJ2-3; D perhaps matches TRBD2 (6 bases). This CDR3 spans 15 amino acids. The germline CDR1 and CDR2 sequences are SQVTM and ANQGSEA. Deletions cut 4 bases from V and 4 bases from J, with 18 bases between.

By share, this clonotype ranks as medium-sized. The CDR3: CASSPAPGWNEQFF. For the CDR3, the DNA is TGTGCCAGCAGCCCCGCCCCCGGATGGAATGAGCAGTTCTTC. The chain employs TRBV7-9 and TRBJ2-1; D gene uncertain. This CDR3 region has 14 residues. V lost 5 bases to trimming and J lost 7 bases, with 15 bases between them. Germline loops: CDR1 SEHNR, CDR2 FQNEAQ (reference sequence).

This clonotype was counted ten times or more. The V call is TRBV21-1, the J call TRBJ2-7; whether TRBD1, the table's D call, matches the DNA was not checked. TRBV21-1 is a documented pseudogene. This CDR3 region has 15 residues. DNA of the CDR3: TGTGCCAGCAGCCCTAGGGGGACCGTGACCTACGAGCAGTACTTC. Translating gives CASSPRGTVTYEQYF.

This clonotype was counted many times. The chain has TRBV7-3 and TRBJ1-1; D is unclear. In germline, CDR1 is SGHTA, CDR2 FQGTGA. This CDR3 is 13 amino acids long. V dropped 5 bases and J dropped 0 bases, with 7 bases sitting between them. Here the CDR3 DNA reads TGTGCCAGCAGCCTGGAACTGAACACTGAAGCTTTCTTT. Translation: CASSLELNTEAFF.

The chain has TRBV6-5 and TRBJ1-2, with D unclear. Trimming took 2 bases from V and 3 from J, leaving 7 bases between them. Germline CDR1 is MNHEY and CDR2 is SVGAGI. This CDR3 comprises 13 residues. The CDR3 sequence: CASSYREDYGYTF. The CDR3 DNA sequence: TGTGCCAGCAGTTACAGGGAGGACTATGGCTACACCTTC.

Many counts were recorded for this clonotype. This rearrangement joins TRBV24-1 to TRBJ2-1; D is unresolved. The V end was cut by 5 bases, the J end by 8 bases, with 9 bases between. From germline, CDR1 is KGHDR and CDR2 SFDVKD. This CDR3 spans 12 amino acids. The CDR3 loop is CATSVTGYEQFF. The CDR3 coding sequence is TGTGCCACCAGTGTTACGGGCTATGAGCAGTTCTTC.

This clonotype was seen at least ten times. The chain has TRBV5-1 and TRBJ2-7; TRBD2 agrees at 10 bases. Trimming cost V 0 bases and J 3 bases; bases outside gene matches: 3. This CDR3 is 15 amino acids long. CDR1 is SGHRS, CDR2 YFSETQ, per germline. CDR3 region: CASSLGGTSVYEQYF. The CDR3 nucleotides are TGCGCCAGCAGCTTGGGTGGGACTAGCGTCTACGAGCAGTACTTC.

This clonotype has a count of ten or more. The rearrangement links TRBV6-2 or TRBV6-3 to TRBJ1-1; D uncertain. The CDR3 length is 13 residues. The V and J ends lost 4 bases and 1 base respectively, with 7 bases between them. Germline V CDR1 and CDR2: MNHEY, SVGEGT. The CDR3 nucleotides read TGTGCCAGCAGTTTCTGGCAGAACACTGAAGCTTTCTTT. It yields the protein CASSFWQNTEAFF.

This clonotype has a count of ten or more. This chain joins TRBV19 and TRBJ1-2; 9 nucleotides agree with TRBD1. Germline trimming cut 6 bases from V and 4 bases from J; bases unmatched to any gene: 6. Germline lookup yields CDR1 LNHDA and CDR2 SQIVND (reference sequence). The CDR3 totals 14 residues. The chain's CDR3 is CASRPGQGIYGYTF. As DNA, the CDR3 is TGTGCCAGTAGGCCGGGACAGGGAATCTATGGCTACACCTTC.

This clonotype was counted at least ten times. The chain employs TRBV6-5 and TRBJ1-1; possible D gene TRBD1, 5 bases. Trimming removed 10 bases from V and 4 bases from J, with 22 bases in between. The CDR3 spans 15 residues. Germline V gene sequence: CDR1 MNHEY, CDR2 SVGAGI. Here the CDR3 DNA reads TGTGCCACCAGGGAAGACGGCCTGTGGGGCACTGAAGCTTTCTTT. Amino acids: CATREDGLWGTEAFF.

This clonotype was seen many times. The gene calls are TRBV2 and TRBJ1-1; D is possibly TRBD1 (5 bases). Trimming took 3 bases from V and 5 from J, leaving 10 bases between them. The CDR3 consists of 13 residues. The germline CDR1 and CDR2 sequences are SNHLY and FYNNEI. This chain's CDR3 is CASSEGDWTEAFF. The CDR3 nucleotides are TGTGCCAGCAGTGAGGGGGACTGGACTGAAGCTTTCTTT.

The V and J genes are TRBV2 and TRBJ2-2, with 8 nucleotides matching TRBD2. This CDR3 contains 14 residues. Losses at the gene ends were 5 bases for V and 6 bases for J; bases not matched to a gene: 5. Germline V lookup: CDR1 SNHLY, CDR2 FYNNEI. For the CDR3, the DNA is TGTGCCAGCAGTAACGGGGGGGCCTCCGGGGAGCTGTTTTTT. Translated: CASSNGGASGELFF.

There are a few counts of this clonotype. The rearrangement links TRBV6-1 to TRBJ2-1; D gene ambiguous. V was clipped by 0 bases and J by 0 bases, with 12 bases between them. The germline V gene has CDR1 MNHNS and CDR2 SASEGT. The CDR3 is made up of 17 amino acids. The CDR3 DNA is TGTGCCAGCAGTGAAGCGCGTGTGGCGAGCTCCTACAATGAGCAGTTCTTC. It specifies CASSEARVASSYNEQFF.

This clonotype was counted ten times or more. V usage is TRBV28 and J usage is TRBJ1-1; D gene unclear. CDR3 length equals 14 residues. V was trimmed by 1 base and J by 0 bases, leaving 6 bases between them. Germline assignment: CDR1 MDHEN and CDR2 SYDVKM. CDR3 residues: CASSLLQMNTEAFF. Here the CDR3 DNA reads TGTGCCAGCAGTTTATTGCAGATGAACACTGAAGCTTTCTTT.